These 10 T cell receptor beta chains were sequenced from one sample in a study of CD8+ T cells in alopecia areata. The treatment was: oral pan-JAK inhibitor, 5-10 mg twice daily. RNA extraction and reverse transcription yielded cDNA as sequencing template. The assay was immunoSEQ multiplex PCR, and TCRdb's table has in-frame clones only and misses some. Here the sample spans 110,000 or so clones, approximately 59% being singletons. The material sequenced was CD8+ T cells sorted from blood, taken at week 4, from a patient treated with tofacitinib. Receptor source: a human donor with alopecia areata.

The genes are TRBV4-1 and TRBJ2-2, with a tentative D call TRBD1 (6 bases). Germline V gene data show CDR1 as MGHRA and CDR2 as YSYEKL. This CDR3 has 12 residues. V lost 9 bases, J lost 8 bases, and 13 bases lay in between. The CDR3 here is CASGTGTGELFF. The CDR3 DNA reads TGCGCCAGTGGAACAGGGACAGGGGAGCTGTTTTTT.

This sequence joins TRBV15 and TRBJ2-7, with TRBD1 as a possible D gene (5 bases). From germline, CDR1 is LNHNV and CDR2 YYDKDF (reference sequence). The CDR3 runs 13 residues. V lost 0 bases and J 6 bases, leaving 9 bases between the germline ends. The CDR3 loop reads CATSRDRRGEQYF. DNA for the CDR3: TGTGCCACCAGCAGAGATCGTAGGGGCGAGCAGTACTTC.

In this sample, this clone turned up a few times. V gene TRBV30 combines with J gene TRBJ1-1; 10 positions agree with TRBD1. CDR3 length: 16 amino acids. Germline CDR1 reads GTSNPN; CDR2 reads SVGIG (reference sequence). The CDR3 region has the DNA TGTGCTTCCAGACAGGGGGCTAGAAGGCTGAACACTGAAGCTTTCTTT. This encodes CASRQGARRLNTEAFF.

This clone has a handful of counts. V and J are TRBV19 and TRBJ2-1, with 9 bases identical to TRBD2. The CDR3 consists of 15 residues. Germline values: CDR1 LNHDA, CDR2 SQIVND (reference sequence). J gave up 3 bases and V 6 bases, and 6 bases lay outside the gene matches. The CDR3 DNA follows: TGTGCCAGTAGCTATGTAGCGGGGGTCTACAATGAGCAGTTCTTC. This encodes CASSYVAGVYNEQFF.

The chain is built from TRBV4-1 and TRBJ2-1; 8 positions agree with TRBD2. The ends lost 6 bases at V and 4 bases at J; junction bases unmatched: 8. Per germline, CDR1 MGHRA and CDR2 YSYEKL. The CDR3 is 15 residues long. In DNA form, the CDR3 reads TGCGCCAGCAGTTCGGGGGGGGAGCCTTACAATGAGCAGTTCTTC. Translating gives CASSSGGEPYNEQFF.

In DNA form, the CDR3 reads TGTGCCACCAGCCCGAAGACCTCTGGCTACGAGCAGTACTTC. Protein: CATSPKTSGYEQYF. The chain carries TRBV15 and TRBJ2-7; no definite D call. The CDR3 is made up of 14 amino acids. In germline, CDR1 is LNHNV, CDR2 YYDKDF (reference sequence). V was shortened by 5 bases and J by 3 bases, with 14 bases between the two germline ends.

This clone was picked up one time. V is TRBV4-1 and J is TRBJ1-5; TRBD1 might be the D (5 bases). Germline CDR1 and CDR2: MGHRA and YSYEKL. V lost 3 bases to trimming and J lost 4 bases, with 13 bases between them. This CDR3 spans 15 amino acids. The CDR3 loop reads CASSQGRGWNQPQHF. The DNA for the CDR3 is TGCGCCAGCAGCCAGGGGAGGGGTTGGAATCAGCCCCAGCATTTT.

The chain recombines TRBV5-1 with TRBJ2-1, with TRBD2 as a possible D gene (7 bases). From germline, CDR1 is SGHRS and CDR2 YFSETQ. The CDR3 runs to 14 residues. The germline V and J ends were trimmed by 9 bases and 6 bases, with 19 bases remaining between them. The CDR3 sequence: CATTYGGPPNEQFF. CDR3 coding DNA: TGCGCCACCACCTACGGGGGGCCCCCCAATGAGCAGTTCTTC.

This clone was observed a few times. The CDR3 region is CASGGSGNTIYF. DNA of the CDR3: TGTGCCAGCGGGGGCTCTGGAAACACCATATATTTT. The chain has TRBV7-9 and TRBJ1-3; the D gene is possibly TRBD1 (5 bases). The CDR3 loop spans 12 amino acids. CDR1 is SEHNR, CDR2 FQNEAQ, per germline (reference sequence). Trimming took off 8 bases at V and 0 bases at J, with 5 bases between the two ends.

The sample holds a few counts of this clone. The rearrangement uses TRBV2 and TRBJ2-1; TRBD1 matches 8 bases. The germline gives CDR1 SNHLY, CDR2 FYNNEI. Trimming at V came to 9 bases and at J to 5 bases, leaving 6 bases not matched to a gene. This CDR3 has 13 residues. In DNA, the CDR3 is TGTGCCAGAGAGACAGGGGCGAACAATGAGCAGTTCTTC. Protein sequence: CARETGANNEQFF. The full variable domain, with the rest looked up from reference TRBV2 and TRBJ2-1, is EPEVTQTPSHQVTQMGQEVILRCVPISNHLYFYWYRQILGQKVEFLVSFYNNEISEKSEIFDDQFSVERPDGSNFTLKIRSTKLEDSAMYFCARETGANNEQFFGPGTRLTVL.